This entry features one TCR beta chain sequence. The entry originates in a study of blood T cell repertoires in COVID-19. Study at large: Italy, Spain and the United States were the sources of the convalescent and acute COVID-19 samples. Sample material is recorded as cDNA or gDNA derived from T cells, B-cell-depleted T cells, or PBMCs.

Authors' data handling: From reference gene primer amplification, estimates of nucleated cell counts were derived. The method was immunoSEQ multiplex PCR; TCRdb's version includes in-frame clones alone and lacks a portion of them. V and J calls and clone size follow that table, whereas D and trimming were derived from the DNA. The data hold roughly 100,000 clones, with 70% to 85% observed a single time. CDR1 and CDR2 (germline): LNHNV, YYDKDF (reference sequence). The CDR3 sequence is 15 residues long. The germline V and J ends were trimmed by 5 bases and 8 bases, with 21 bases remaining between them.

The chain combines TRBV15 with TRBJ1-2; no definite D call. The sequenced sample consisted of peripheral blood. The receptor comes from a man aged 65 to 79 with acute or convalescent COVID-19. CDR3 residues: CATSLAGEAFGGYTF. The CDR3 DNA follows: TGTGCCACCAGCTTGGCGGGAGAGGCTTTTGGGGGCTACACCTTC.